This TCR beta chain comes out of a study of CD8 T cells in ankylosing spondylitis (dated by TCRdb to about 2017). In terms of the full investigation: To find TCR variants linked to disease, the study profiled T cell receptor beta repertoires in ankylosing spondylitis patients and healthy donors. The full study cohort comprised 25 ankylosing spondylitis patients and roughly 100 healthy donors. Peripheral blood was sampled, and synovial fluid was also collected from ankylosing spondylitis patients. Study-wide conclusions, independent of this receptor: Blood from ankylosing spondylitis patients appeared to be characterized by a TCR beta motif composed of several highly homologous amino acid variants. In peripheral blood, the disease-linked clones were found at relatively low frequencies and had a CD8+ phenotype. The disease-linked clones were reported as significantly enriched in matched synovial fluid samples from ankylosing spondylitis patients. Some of the motif variants had been reported before in the synovial fluid and blood of reactive arthritis patients, a finding that suggests common disease-initiation mechanisms.

This sample was sequenced with an Illumina HiSeq 2500. Quantitative 5'-RACE with molecular barcodes was the method used to prepare the TCR beta libraries. On the authors' methods: Disease-linked TCR variants were identified with a new computational method built on a probabilistic model of VDJ rearrangement. TCRdb handled the public reads itself, with Q25 trimming in fastp and clone calling in MiXCR, and kept productive beta chains. Every distinct CDR3 protein forms one entry, paired with its most common genes and DNA. The V and J calls and clone size come from TCRdb's table, not from the authors' own analysis. The table for this sample lists 700,000 to 1,000,000 distinct CDR3 sequences; about an eighth of them were counted only once. Clones ranked in the top ten supply 0.51% of the sample. A few counts support this clonotype. The specificity of this receptor is unknown. Per-nucleotide qualities are absent, and no much larger clonotype sits a single base away.

The sequence derives from a male donor with ankylosing spondylitis. The specimen sequenced was blood, either unsorted or a sorted T cell fraction (not recorded which).

The CDR3 has the sequence CSVSGQGSTEAFF. The DNA sequence is TGCAGCGTGTCCGGACAGGGGAGCACTGAAGCTTTCTTT. The chain is made from TRBV29-1 and TRBJ1-1; the central 9 bases match TRBD1. V is cut back by 6 bases and J by 4 bases, with 6 bases in the junction unmatched. The CDR3 has 13 amino acids, counting the end cysteine and phenylalanine. Just CDR3 DNA is preserved here, 39 bases in frame from base 1. Looking up the germline V gene yields CDR1 SQVTM and CDR2 ANQGSEA.